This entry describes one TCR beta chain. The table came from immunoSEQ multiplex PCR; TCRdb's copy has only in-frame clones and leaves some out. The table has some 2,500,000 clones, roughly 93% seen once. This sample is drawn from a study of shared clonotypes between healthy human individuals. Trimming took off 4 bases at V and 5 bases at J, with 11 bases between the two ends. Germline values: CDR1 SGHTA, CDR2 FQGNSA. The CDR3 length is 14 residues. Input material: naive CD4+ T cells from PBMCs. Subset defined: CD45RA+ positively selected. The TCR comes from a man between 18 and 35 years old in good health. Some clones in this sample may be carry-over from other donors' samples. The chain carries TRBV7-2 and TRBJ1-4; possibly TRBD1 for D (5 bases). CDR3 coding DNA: TGTGCCAGCAGCTCACGGGACCCCAATGAAAAACTGTTTTTT. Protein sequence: CASSSRDPNEKLFF.